Listed below are T cell receptor beta chains from one sample, sequenced in a study of T cell repertoires in cytomegalovirus infection. One entry per CDR3 protein results from TCRdb running MiXCR on the reads. The sample yields about 240,000 distinct CDR3 sequences, roughly 6.5% seen once. Material: PBMCs. These receptors originate from a human donor in good health (CMV status not recorded). Some clones in this sample may be carry-over from other donors' samples. CDR3s include the opening cysteine and the closing phenylalanine or tryptophan. D genes are given only for firm matches. Size is stated for part of the rows, as once, few or many counts, or as a class when the clone is expanded.

- | many | TRBJ2-3 | TRBV20-1 | 13 | CSARDRGWDTQYF | TGCAGTGCTAGAGATCGAGGGTGGGATACGCAGTATTTT
TRBD2 | many | TRBJ2-3 | TRBV6-2/TRBV6-3 | 15 | CASSQGLAGADTQYF | TGTGCCAGCAGCCAAGGACTAGCGGGGGCGGATACGCAGTATTTT
- | many | TRBJ2-2 | TRBV7-6 | 13 | CASSPHEIGELFF | TGTGCCAGCAGCCCACACGAAATCGGGGAGCTGTTTTTT
- | many | TRBJ1-1 | TRBV12-3/TRBV12-4 | 14 | CAIIKGSADTEAFF | TGTGCCATCATTAAAGGGTCGGCGGACACTGAAGCTTTCTTT
- | few | TRBJ2-7 | TRBV29-1 | 12 | CSVWTEGYEQYF | TGCAGCGTTTGGACAGAGGGGTACGAGCAGTACTTC
TRBD1 | few | TRBJ2-1 | TRBV27 | 16 | CASSPSRDRIYNEQFF | TGTGCCAGCAGCCCGTCCCGGGACAGAATTTACAATGAGCAGTTCTTC
- | few | TRBJ2-5 | TRBV19 | 14 | CASSAQGHQETQYF | TGTGCCAGTAGTGCACAGGGCCACCAAGAGACCCAGTACTTC
- | many | TRBJ2-2 | TRBV20-1 | 16 | CSARDGGGRSTGELFF | TGCAGTGCTAGAGACGGGGGCGGGAGATCCACCGGGGAGCTGTTTTTT
TRBD1 | - | TRBJ1-1 | TRBV19 | 16 | CASSIDRTGTNTEAFF | TGTGCCAGTAGTATAGATCGGACAGGGACAAACACTGAAGCTTTCTTT
- | - | TRBJ1-2 | TRBV4-1 | 14 | CASSQSRVGYGYTF | TGCGCCAGCAGCCAGTCAAGGGTTGGCTATGGCTACACCTTC
- | many | TRBJ1-5 | TRBV20-1 | 12 | CSASRGGQPQHF | TGCAGTGCTAGCAGGGGAGGTCAGCCCCAGCATTTT